This TCR beta chain was recorded in a study of cytomegalovirus exposure and HLA in healthy donors. As for the study in general: According to later analysis, the same platform produced the roughly 130 validation and over 600 first-cohort repertoires.

The count of this clone is one. Germline-derived CDR1 and CDR2 are MNHEY and SMNVEV (reference sequence). The CDR3 spans 15 residues. V lost 5 bases to trimming and J lost 2 bases, with 14 bases between them. Assay used: immunoSEQ multiplex PCR; TCRdb lists only in-frame clones, some missing. The data contain some 120,000 clones, 89% of them singletons. This receptor was taken from a woman between 18 and 29 years old in good health and CMV-seronegative. Sequenced sample: PBMCs. This rearrangement joins TRBV27 to TRBJ2-3; D is undetermined. This CDR3 reads CASSLYRINTDTQYF. DNA of the CDR3: TGTGCCAGCAGTCTCTACAGAATCAACACAGATACGCAGTATTTT.